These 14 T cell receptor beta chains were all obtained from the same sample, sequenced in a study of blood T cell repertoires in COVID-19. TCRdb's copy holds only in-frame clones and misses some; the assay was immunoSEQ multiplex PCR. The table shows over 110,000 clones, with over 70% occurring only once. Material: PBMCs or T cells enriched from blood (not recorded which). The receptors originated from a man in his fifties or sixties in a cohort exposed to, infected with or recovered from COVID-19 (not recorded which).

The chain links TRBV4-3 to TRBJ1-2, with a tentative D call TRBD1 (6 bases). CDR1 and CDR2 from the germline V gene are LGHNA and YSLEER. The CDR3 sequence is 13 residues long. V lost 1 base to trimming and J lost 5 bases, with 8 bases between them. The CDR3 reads CASSQGQGYGYTF. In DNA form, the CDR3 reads TGCGCCAGCAGCCAAGGGCAGGGGTATGGCTACACCTTC.

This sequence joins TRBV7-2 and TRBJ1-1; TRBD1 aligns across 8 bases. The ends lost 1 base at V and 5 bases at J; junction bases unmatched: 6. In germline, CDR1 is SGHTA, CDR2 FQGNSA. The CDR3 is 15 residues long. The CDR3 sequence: CASSLVGQARTEAFF. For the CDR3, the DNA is TGTGCCAGCAGCTTAGTGGGACAGGCGCGAACTGAAGCTTTCTTT.

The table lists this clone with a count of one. The DNA of the CDR3 is TGTGCCAGCAGTTTATTGACTAGCGGGAGAGGGTATGAGCAGTTCTTC. Residues: CASSLLTSGRGYEQFF. The chain carries TRBV6-5 and TRBJ2-1, with 12 bases that match TRBD2. Trimming took 4 bases from V and 8 from J; bases not matched to a gene: 9. This CDR3 is 16 amino acids long. Germline-derived CDR1 and CDR2 are MNHEY and SVGAGI.

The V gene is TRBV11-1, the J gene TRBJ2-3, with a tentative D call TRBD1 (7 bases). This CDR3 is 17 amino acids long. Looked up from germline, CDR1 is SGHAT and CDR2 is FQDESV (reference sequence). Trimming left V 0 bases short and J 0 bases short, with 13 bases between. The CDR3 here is CASSLAPPGGSTDTQYF. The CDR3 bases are TGTGCCAGCAGCTTAGCGCCTCCAGGGGGGAGCACAGATACGCAGTATTTT.

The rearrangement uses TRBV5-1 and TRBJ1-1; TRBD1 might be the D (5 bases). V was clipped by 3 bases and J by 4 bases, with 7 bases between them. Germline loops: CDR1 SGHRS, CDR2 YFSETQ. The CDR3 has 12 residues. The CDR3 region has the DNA TGCGCCAGCAGCTCCGGGGGCACTGAAGCTTTCTTT. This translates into CASSSGGTEAFF.

CDR3 nucleotides: TGCGCCAGCAGCTTATCTACGGGGGTAGATACGCAGTATTTT. It specifies CASSLSTGVDTQYF. The V call is TRBV5-1, the J call TRBJ2-3, with a tentative D call TRBD2 (6 bases). Trimming cost V 2 bases and J 5 bases, with 12 bases left between them. Germline values: CDR1 SGHRS, CDR2 YFSETQ. The CDR3 runs 14 residues.

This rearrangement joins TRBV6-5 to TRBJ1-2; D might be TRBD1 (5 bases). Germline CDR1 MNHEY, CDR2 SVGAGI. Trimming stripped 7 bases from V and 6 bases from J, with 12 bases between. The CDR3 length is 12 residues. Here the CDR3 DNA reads TGTGCCAGCACCCCACAACAGGATGGCTACACCTTC. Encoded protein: CASTPQQDGYTF.

The CDR3 nucleotides read TGTGCCACCAGTGACCCCAGGGGGCCCGGCTATGGCTACACCTTC. It specifies CATSDPRGPGYGYTF. The chain is built from TRBV24-1 and TRBJ1-2; 8 bases are a match to TRBD1. Losses at the gene ends were 4 bases for V and 4 bases for J; bases not matched to a gene: 7. Germline assignment: CDR1 KGHDR and CDR2 SFDVKD. The CDR3 covers 15 residues.

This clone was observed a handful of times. As DNA, the CDR3 is TGTGCCAGCAGCTTAGGACAGTTCGGCGAGCAGTACTTC. Protein sequence: CASSLGQFGEQYF. J is TRBJ2-7 and V is TRBV7-2; TRBD1 might be the D (5 bases). The CDR3 consists of 13 residues. Germline V gene sequence: CDR1 SGHTA, CDR2 FQGNSA. Trimming took off 1 base at V and 6 bases at J, with 10 bases between the two ends.

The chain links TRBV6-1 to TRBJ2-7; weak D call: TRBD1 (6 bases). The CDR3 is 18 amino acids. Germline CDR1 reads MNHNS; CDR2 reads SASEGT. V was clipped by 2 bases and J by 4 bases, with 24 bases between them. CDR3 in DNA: TGTGCCAGCAGTGAAATGTTGAGGATGGGGACACCCGTTTACGAGCAGTACTTC. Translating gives CASSEMLRMGTPVYEQYF.

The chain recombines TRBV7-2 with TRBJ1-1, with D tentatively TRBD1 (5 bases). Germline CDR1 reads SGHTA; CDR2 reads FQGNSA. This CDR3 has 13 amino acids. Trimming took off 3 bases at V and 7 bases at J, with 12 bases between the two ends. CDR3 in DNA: TGTGCCAGCAGCTTTAGGACGGGGGGTGAAGCTTTCTTT. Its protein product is CASSFRTGGEAFF.

The CDR3: CASSPRGPGTEAFF. CDR3 DNA: TGCGCCAGCAGCCCGAGGGGGCCGGGCACTGAAGCTTTCTTT. The chain is built from TRBV4-3 and TRBJ1-1, with 7 bases identical to TRBD1. Germline CDR1 reads LGHNA; CDR2 reads YSLEER. The CDR3 loop spans 14 amino acids. V shed 4 bases and J 4 bases; nucleotides not matched to a gene: 6.

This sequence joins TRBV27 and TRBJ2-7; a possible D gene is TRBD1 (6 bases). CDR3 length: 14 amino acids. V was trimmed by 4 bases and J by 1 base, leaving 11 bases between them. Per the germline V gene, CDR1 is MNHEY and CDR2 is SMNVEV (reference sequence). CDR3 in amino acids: CASSSLDRSYEQYF. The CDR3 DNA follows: TGTGCCAGCAGTTCCCTCGACAGGTCCTACGAGCAGTACTTC.

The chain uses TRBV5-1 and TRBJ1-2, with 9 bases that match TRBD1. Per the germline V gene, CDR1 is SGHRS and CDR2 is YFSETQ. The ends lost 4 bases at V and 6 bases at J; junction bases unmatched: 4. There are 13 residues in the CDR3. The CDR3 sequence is CASSPGQGDGYTF. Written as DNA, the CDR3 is TGCGCCAGCAGCCCGGGACAGGGAGATGGCTACACCTTC.